A selection of T cell receptor beta chains follows, all from one sample in a study of cytomegalovirus exposure and HLA in healthy donors. Some clones are missing from TCRdb's copy, which holds only in-frame ones; the method was immunoSEQ multiplex PCR. The repertoire holds about 160,000 clones, with roughly 77% as singletons. Sequencing was carried out using PBMCs. The source of these receptors is a young man in good health and CMV-seropositive. The CDR3 runs from the conserved cysteine through the conserved F or W. D genes are given only for firm matches. Some rows have no size entry. The others give once, few or many, or a class for an expanded clone.

NA,TRBJ1-2,TRBV7-2,NA,CASTPPAGHYGYTF,TGTGCCAGCACCCCTCCAGCAGGGCACTATGGCTACACCTTC
NA,TRBJ1-1,TRBV5-6,few,CASSFREENTEAFF,TGTGCCAGCAGCTTTAGGGAGGAGAACACTGAAGCTTTCTTT
TRBD2,TRBJ2-3,TRBV7-8,NA,CASSLHLQIAGGPTDTQYF,TGTGCCAGCAGCTTACACCTTCAGATAGCGGGGGGGCCCACAGATACGCAGTATTTT
TRBD1,TRBJ2-7,TRBV7-2,NA,CASSPGRGRLGVGDEQYF,TGTGCCAGCAGCCCCGGTAGGGGGCGCCTTGGCGTCGGGGACGAGCAGTACTTC
NA,TRBJ1-4,TRBV2,NA,CASRPRDTAKLFF,TGTGCCAGCAGGCCGAGAGACACCGCAAAACTGTTTTTT
NA,TRBJ2-6,TRBV19,NA,CASSTRGGGGVLTF,TGTGCCAGTAGTACAAGGGGAGGGGGAGGCGTCCTGACTTTC
NA,TRBJ2-7,TRBV6-5,once,CASSYSARGSPYEQYF,TGTGCCAGCAGTTACTCGGCGAGGGGGAGCCCCTACGAGCAGTACTTC
NA,TRBJ2-2,TRBV5-1,few,CASSLDSNTGELFF,TGCGCCAGCAGCTTAGACAGTAACACCGGGGAGCTGTTTTTT
TRBD1,TRBJ2-1,TRBV7-2,NA,CASSYDRGQYNEQFF,TGTGCCAGCAGCTATGACAGGGGTCAGTACAATGAGCAGTTCTTC
TRBD1,TRBJ1-6,TRBV2,NA,CASSPDRARSPLHF,TGTGCCAGCAGCCCCGACAGGGCCCGATCACCCCTCCACTTT
TRBD2,TRBJ2-1,TRBV7-2,NA,CASSLGGGYDNEQFF,TGTGCCAGCAGCTTAGGCGGGGGATACGACAATGAGCAGTTCTTC
TRBD1,TRBJ1-5,TRBV10-3,NA,CAIRDRAENQPQHF,TGTGCCATCCGGGACAGGGCCGAAAATCAGCCCCAGCATTTT